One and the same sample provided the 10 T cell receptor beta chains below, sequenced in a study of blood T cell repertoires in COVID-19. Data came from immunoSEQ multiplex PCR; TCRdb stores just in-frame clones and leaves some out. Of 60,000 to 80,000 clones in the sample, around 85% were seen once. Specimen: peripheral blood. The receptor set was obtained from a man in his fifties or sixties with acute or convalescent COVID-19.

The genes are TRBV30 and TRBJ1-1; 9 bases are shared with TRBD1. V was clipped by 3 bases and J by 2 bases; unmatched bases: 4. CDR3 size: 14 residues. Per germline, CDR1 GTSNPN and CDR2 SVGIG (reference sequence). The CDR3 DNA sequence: TGTGCCTGGAGCGGGGACAGGGCAAACACTGAAGCTTTCTTT. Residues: CAWSGDRANTEAFF.

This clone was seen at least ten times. The chain's CDR3 is CASSPGLAGGGQETQYF. The CDR3 DNA is TGTGCCAGCAGCCCTGGACTAGCGGGGGGTGGTCAAGAGACCCAGTACTTC. The J gene is TRBJ2-5, the V gene TRBV11-2, with 14 positions matching TRBD2. V was clipped by 5 bases and J by 2 bases; unmatched bases: 7. CDR1 SGHAT and CDR2 FQNNGV come from the germline V gene. This CDR3 region has 17 residues.

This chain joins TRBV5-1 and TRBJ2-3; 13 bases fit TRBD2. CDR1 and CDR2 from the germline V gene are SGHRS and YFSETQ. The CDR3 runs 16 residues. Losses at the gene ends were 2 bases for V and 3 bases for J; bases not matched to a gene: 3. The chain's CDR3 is CASSLLAGGPTDTQYF. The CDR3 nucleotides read TGCGCCAGCAGCTTACTAGCGGGGGGGCCGACAGATACGCAGTATTTT.

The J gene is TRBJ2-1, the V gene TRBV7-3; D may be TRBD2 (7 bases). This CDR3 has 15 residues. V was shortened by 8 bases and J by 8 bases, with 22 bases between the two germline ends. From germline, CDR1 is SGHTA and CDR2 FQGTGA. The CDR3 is CASRRGASVRDEQFF. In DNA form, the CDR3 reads TGTGCCAGCCGCCGGGGGGCTTCTGTTAGGGATGAGCAGTTCTTC.

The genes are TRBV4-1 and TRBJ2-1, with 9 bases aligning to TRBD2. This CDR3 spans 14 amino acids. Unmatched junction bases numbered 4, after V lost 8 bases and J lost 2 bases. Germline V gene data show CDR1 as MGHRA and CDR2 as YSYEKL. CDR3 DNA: TGCGCCAGCTCACCTAGCGGGACCTACAATGAGCAGTTCTTC. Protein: CASSPSGTYNEQFF.

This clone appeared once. CDR3 in amino acids: CASSGGASITYNEQFF. CDR3 sequence (DNA): TGCGCCAGCAGCGGGGGGGCCTCCATTACATACAATGAGCAGTTCTTC. The V call is TRBV5-1, the J call TRBJ2-1, with D possibly being TRBD2 (7 bases). Germline CDR1 is SGHRS and CDR2 is YFSETQ. Trimming took off 4 bases at V and 4 bases at J, with 18 bases between the two ends. There are 16 residues in the CDR3.

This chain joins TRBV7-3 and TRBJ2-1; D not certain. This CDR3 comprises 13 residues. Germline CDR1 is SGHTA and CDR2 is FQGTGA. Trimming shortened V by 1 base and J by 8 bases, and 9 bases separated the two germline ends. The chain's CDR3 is CASSLNNEDEQFF. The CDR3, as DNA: TGTGCCAGCAGCTTAAACAACGAGGATGAGCAGTTCTTC. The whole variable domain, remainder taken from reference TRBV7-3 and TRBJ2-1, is GAGVSQTPSNKVTEKGKYVELRCDPISGHTALYWYRQSLGQGPEFLIYFQGTGAADDSGLPNDRFFAVRPEGSVSTLKIQRTERGDSAVYLCASSLNNEDEQFFGPGTRLTVL.

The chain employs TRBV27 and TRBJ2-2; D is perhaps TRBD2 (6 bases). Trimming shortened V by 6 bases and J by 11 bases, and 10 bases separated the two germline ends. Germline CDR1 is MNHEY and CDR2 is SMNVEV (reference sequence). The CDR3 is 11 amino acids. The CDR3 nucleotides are TGTGCCAGCAGGTCGGAGGGAGAGCTGTTTTTT. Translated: CASRSEGELFF.

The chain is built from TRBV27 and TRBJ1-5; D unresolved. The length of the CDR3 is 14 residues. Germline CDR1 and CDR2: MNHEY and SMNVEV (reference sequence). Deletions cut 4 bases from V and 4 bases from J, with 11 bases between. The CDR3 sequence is CASSWRGDNQPQHF. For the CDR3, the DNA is TGTGCCAGCAGTTGGCGGGGTGATAATCAGCCCCAGCATTTT.

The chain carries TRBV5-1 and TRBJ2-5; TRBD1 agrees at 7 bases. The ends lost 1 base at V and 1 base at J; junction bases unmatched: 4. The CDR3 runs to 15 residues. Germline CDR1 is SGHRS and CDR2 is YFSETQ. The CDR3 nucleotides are TGCGCCAGCAGCTTGATGGGACAGCCCCAAGAGACCCAGTACTTC. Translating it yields CASSLMGQPQETQYF.